Below are 16 T cell receptor beta chains sequenced from a single sample in a study of early T cells in non-severe SARS-CoV-2 infection. TCRdb itself ran the 5' RACE reads through MiXCR, one entry per CDR3 protein. The table shows some 50,000 distinct CDR3 sequences, with 7% to 10% occurring only once. Sequences were obtained from whole blood. These receptors originate from an adult who was a healthcare worker with PCR-confirmed SARS-CoV-2 infection or an uninfected control (not recorded which).

There are many counts of this clonotype. This chain joins TRBV6-2 or TRBV6-3 and TRBJ1-1; TRBD1 aligns across 7 bases. CDR1 and CDR2 (germline): MNHEY, SVGEGT. J was trimmed by 6 bases and V by 4 bases; bases with no gene match: 2. The CDR3 covers 12 residues. The CDR3 DNA reads TGTGCCAGCAGTTCAGGGGGACCTGAAGCTTTCTTT. The encoded protein is CASSSGGPEAFF.

In its sample, this clonotype was seen many times. The genes are TRBV12-3 or TRBV12-4 and TRBJ1-5; no reliable D call. This CDR3 contains 13 residues. V lost 2 bases, J lost 4 bases, and 6 bases lay in between. The CDR3 sequence is CASSLMANQPQHF. In nucleotides, the CDR3 is TGTGCCAGCAGTTTAATGGCTAATCAGCCCCAGCATTTT.

The sample holds many counts of this clonotype. The V gene is TRBV6-1, the J gene TRBJ2-1, with 8 nucleotides matching TRBD2. V was pared by 11 bases and J by 10 bases, with 10 bases of the junction left unmatched. This CDR3 is built from 12 residues. The germline V gene has CDR1 MNHNS and CDR2 SASEGT. The chain's CDR3 is CAAHSGTEEQFF. The CDR3 DNA reads TGTGCCGCCCATAGCGGGACTGAGGAGCAGTTCTTC.

This chain links TRBV20-1 with TRBJ2-3, with D uncertain. The CDR3 sequence is 14 residues long. Trimming shortened V by 0 bases and J by 1 base, and 8 bases separated the two germline ends. Germline CDR1 reads DFQATT; CDR2 reads SNEGSKA (reference sequence). In DNA form, the CDR3 reads TGCAGTGCTAGAGATCAGACTGGCACAGATACGCAGTATTTT. Encoded protein: CSARDQTGTDTQYF.

In this sample, this clonotype turned up many times. The chain links TRBV20-1 to TRBJ1-1; D not certain. The CDR3 loop spans 10 amino acids. The V gene lost 3 bases and the J gene lost 5 bases, with 4 bases spanning the gap. CDR1 is DFQATT, CDR2 SNEGSKA, per germline (reference sequence). CDR3 amino acids: CSARKTEAFF. The CDR3, as DNA: TGCAGTGCTAGGAAGACTGAAGCTTTCTTT.

This clonotype was seen ten or more times. The chain couples TRBV24-1 to TRBJ2-7; D may be TRBD2 (5 bases). Germline V CDR1 and CDR2: KGHDR, SFDVKD. Trimming removed 0 bases from V and 4 bases from J, with 6 bases in between. CDR3 length: 13 amino acids. The CDR3 here is CATSDLGGYEQYF. The CDR3 DNA reads as TGTGCCACCAGTGATTTGGGCGGGTACGAGCAGTACTTC.

This clonotype appeared many times. V and J are TRBV25-1 and TRBJ2-7; 7 bases line up with TRBD1. CDR3 length: 18 residues. Germline trimming cut 5 bases from V and 2 bases from J; bases unmatched to any gene: 18. CDR1 is MGHDK, CDR2 SYGVNS, per germline. DNA of the CDR3: TGTGCCAGCAGTAGTTTATCCGGGACAGACGAAAATCCCTACGAGCAGTACTTC. It is translated as CASSSLSGTDENPYEQYF.

A remark on this clonotype: This could be a read error, since a much larger clone is one nucleotide away. The J gene is TRBJ2-3, the V gene TRBV6-5, with D possibly TRBD2 on 6 matching bases. Germline CDR1 is MNHEY and CDR2 is SVGAGI. This CDR3 has 15 residues. As DNA, the CDR3 is TGTGACAGCAGACTACGCGGGGTCGGCACAGATACGCAGTATTTT. It translates to CDSRLRGVGTDTQYF.

In its sample, this clonotype was seen many times. V and J are TRBV29-1 and TRBJ2-3; 9 bases fit TRBD2. Germline CDR1 and CDR2: SQVTM and ANQGSEA. The CDR3 length is 18 residues. Unmatched junction bases numbered 15, after V lost 5 bases and J lost 0 bases. The chain's CDR3 is CSVLGAGGRAFSTDTQYF. The CDR3 DNA sequence: TGCAGCGTTTTGGGAGCGGGGGGCCGTGCCTTCAGCACAGATACGCAGTATTTT.

This clonotype was recorded at least ten times. This chain joins TRBV29-1 and TRBJ2-3; TRBD2 is a possible D gene (5 bases). The CDR3 length is 11 residues. Trimming cost V 6 bases and J 6 bases, with 10 bases left between them. Germline CDR1 reads SQVTM; CDR2 reads ANQGSEA. The CDR3 here is CSVNSGDTQYF. DNA for the CDR3: TGCAGCGTCAACTCGGGGGATACGCAGTATTTT.

This clonotype was seen ten or more times. The chain carries TRBV5-1 and TRBJ1-5, with a possible D match to TRBD1 (5 bases). Germline V CDR1 and CDR2: SGHRS, YFSETQ. The CDR3 is 15 residues long. Between the trimmed V and J ends, which lost 3 bases and 4 bases, there was a span of 14 bases. The CDR3 DNA is TGCGCCAGCAGCTCGGGCCTGGGGGAAAATCAGCCCCAGCATTTT. It is translated as CASSSGLGENQPQHF.

This clonotype came up many times. V gene TRBV3-1 combines with J gene TRBJ2-3, with a tentative D call TRBD2 (6 bases). There are 16 residues in the CDR3. The ends were cut back, 2 bases at V and 0 bases at J, with 12 bases in the middle. Germline lookup yields CDR1 LGHDT and CDR2 YNNKEL (reference sequence). CDR3 loop: CASSQIGGDSTDTQYF. As DNA, the CDR3 is TGTGCCAGCAGCCAAATCGGCGGGGACAGCACAGATACGCAGTATTTT.

This clonotype was observed many times. The chain links TRBV10-3 to TRBJ2-7, with 11 positions matching TRBD2. CDR1 and CDR2 (germline): ENHRY, SYGVKD. V shed 5 bases and J 0 bases; nucleotides not matched to a gene: 6. This CDR3 is built from 16 residues. CDR3 DNA: TGTGCCATCAGTATGACTAGCGGGACAAACTCCTACGAGCAGTACTTC. Translating it yields CAISMTSGTNSYEQYF.

The V call is TRBV30, the J call TRBJ1-2; TRBD1 matches at 10 bases. V shed 4 bases, J shed 4 bases, and the junction held 9 bases outside the gene matches. The CDR3 runs to 15 residues. Germline CDR1 is GTSNPN and CDR2 is SVGIG (reference sequence). DNA for the CDR3: TGTGCCTGGAATGACCGGGACAGGGGAAGCTATGGCTACACCTTC. Translating gives CAWNDRDRGSYGYTF.

This clonotype has only a few counts. The rearrangement uses TRBV6-6 and TRBJ1-5; the D gene is possibly TRBD1 (6 bases). CDR1 and CDR2 (germline): MNHNY, SVGAGI (reference sequence). The CDR3 sequence is 14 residues long. Deletions cut 2 bases from V and 7 bases from J, with 12 bases between. The CDR3 spells CASSYAGAGQPQHF. The CDR3 DNA reads as TGTGCCAGCAGTTACGCAGGGGCAGGCCAGCCCCAGCATTTT.

This clonotype occurred many times. V and J are TRBV19 and TRBJ2-4, with a tentative D call TRBD1 (5 bases). The V end was cut by 7 bases, the J end by 7 bases, with 17 bases between. The germline gives CDR1 LNHDA, CDR2 SQIVND (reference sequence). The CDR3 runs 14 residues. CDR3 amino acids: CASISTSKGNIQYF. The CDR3 coding sequence is TGTGCCAGTATTTCGACTTCCAAGGGGAACATTCAGTACTTC.